This is a list of T cell receptor beta chains from one sample in a study of T-cell reconstitution after alpha-beta-depleted transplantation in children. From the PCR reads, TCRdb called clonotypes with MiXCR, one entry per CDR3 protein. The sample lists almost 400,000 distinct CDR3 sequences; about a fifth were seen once. This specimen was PBMCs from the stem cell graft donor, taken from the stem cell graft. The source of these receptors is a human donor who donated a stem cell graft to a child with acute myeloid leukemia. Each CDR3 is given with its conserved first and last residue.

j_gene	v_gene	CDR3aa
TRBJ2-1	TRBV29-1	CSDVAGGLVNEQFF
TRBJ2-1	TRBV7-2	CASSLEGRVSNEQFF
TRBJ2-7	TRBV28	CASDRGYEQYF
TRBJ2-6	TRBV6-5	CASSYAGTGANVLTF
TRBJ2-7	TRBV9	CASSPRPGDEQYF
TRBJ2-5	TRBV29-1	CSASRTGQARETQYF
TRBJ2-5	TRBV7-8	CASSLVALTAPRETQYF
TRBJ2-1	TRBV7-3	CASSPLAGGPLLNEQFF
TRBJ1-2	TRBV29-1	CSVQLNYGYTF
TRBJ2-7	TRBV12-3/TRBV12-4	CASSLSGGGYEQYF
TRBJ2-1	TRBV29-1	CSASTAQGLAYNEQFF
TRBJ1-2	TRBV20-1	CSASPPGGSGYTF
TRBJ2-1	TRBV7-2	CASSLSTGPVNEQFF
TRBJ2-1	TRBV28	CASTVAGGGEQFF
TRBJ2-7	TRBV4-1	CASSQGGQISYEQYF
TRBJ2-1	TRBV6-2/TRBV6-3	CASSFLAGDTGEQFF
TRBJ2-1	TRBV29-1	CSVETIRDRGRNEQFF
TRBJ1-5	TRBV20-1	CSARVGANNQPQHF
TRBJ2-7	TRBV29-1	CSGQAGAHEQYF
TRBJ2-2	TRBV12-3/TRBV12-4	CASSMGLAVTGELFF
TRBJ2-5	TRBV20-1	CSANELAGVGETQYF
TRBJ1-6	TRBV12-3/TRBV12-4	CASSSSNSPLHF
TRBJ2-1	TRBV5-1	CASSPSGGSTYNEQFF
TRBJ2-4	TRBV9	CASSGDRFDHVAKNIQYF
TRBJ2-3	TRBV12-3/TRBV12-4	CASSLPVDTQYF
TRBJ2-7	TRBV28	CASSFYSRHIYEQYF
TRBJ2-7	TRBV10-3	CAISESGLAFEQYF
TRBJ2-7	TRBV24-1	CATSPGQGSYEQYF
TRBJ2-5	TRBV5-6	CASSPRKSIQETQYF
TRBJ2-7	TRBV4-1	CASSNLINYEQYF
TRBJ2-5	TRBV11-2	CASSPRQGAQETQYF
TRBJ2-3	TRBV5-1	CASSLDPGVGDTQYF
TRBJ2-5	TRBV19	CASSEPNRGQEETQYF
TRBJ2-1	TRBV7-7	CASSSNLDEQFF
TRBJ2-1	TRBV2	CASSGPGQGARNEQFF